This T cell receptor (beta chain) was recovered during a study of Graves' ophthalmopathy and Graves' hyperthyroidism. V was pared by 5 bases and J by 3 bases, with 17 bases between. There are 16 residues in the CDR3. Looked up from germline, CDR1 is MNHEY and CDR2 is SVGEGT. Overall study findings and caveats: The model flagged ophthalmopathy progression at about 71% sensitivity and about 72% specificity. Most expanded clonotypes from thyroid (those above 0.001 frequency) were also found in blood.

Using RNA transcripts, the TCR beta CDR3 regions were amplified. In the first round, RT-PCR was carried out with HTBI primers, and a multiplex PCR formed the second round. TCRdb passed the multiplex PCR reads through MiXCR, listing each CDR3 protein once. The sample shows about 400,000 distinct CDR3 sequences, 15% to 20% of them seen only once. This clonotype was seen ten or more times. The antigen remains undetermined. The V gene is TRBV6-2 or TRBV6-3, the J gene TRBJ2-1; D ambiguous. This TCR was recovered from a woman aged 18 to 35 with Graves' ophthalmopathy. The source material was peripheral blood. CDR3 amino acids: CASSLTPGRYYNEQFF. The CDR3 DNA follows: TGTGCCAGCAGTCTTACCCCCGGCAGGTACTACAATGAGCAGTTCTTC.